The sample holds a few counts of the clone carrying this T cell receptor beta chain. TCRdb analysed the 5' RACE reads with MiXCR anew, one entry per CDR3 protein. The table shows roughly 150,000 distinct CDR3 sequences, with 10% to 15% occurring only once. The CDR3 loop spans 16 amino acids. V was pared by 6 bases and J by 7 bases, with 22 bases between. CDR1 is MNHEY and CDR2 is SVGEGT in the germline V gene. The sample is drawn from a study of T-cell memory formation after mild COVID-19. V usage is TRBV6-2 or TRBV6-3 and J usage is TRBJ1-5; tentative D call: TRBD1 (6 bases). This TCR was sampled from a man aged 18 to 29 who had mild COVID-19 (a few samples of this study predate the infection). Cell type and time point are not known. The material sequenced was PBMCs or a T cell subset sorted from them (not recorded which). For the CDR3, the DNA is TGTGCCAGCAGCCACGGGTCTGGGGGCGGTCGGCAGCCCCAGCATTTT. It encodes CASSHGSGGGRQPQHF.